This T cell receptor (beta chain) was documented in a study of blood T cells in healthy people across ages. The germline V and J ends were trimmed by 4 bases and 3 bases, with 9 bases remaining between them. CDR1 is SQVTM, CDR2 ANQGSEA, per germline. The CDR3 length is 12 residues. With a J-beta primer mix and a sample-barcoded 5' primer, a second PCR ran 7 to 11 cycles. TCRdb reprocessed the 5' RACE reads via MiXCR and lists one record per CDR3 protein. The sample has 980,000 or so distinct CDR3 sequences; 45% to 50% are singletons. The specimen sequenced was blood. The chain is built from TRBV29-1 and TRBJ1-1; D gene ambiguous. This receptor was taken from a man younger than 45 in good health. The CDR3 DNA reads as TGCAGCGTTGCCGGTACCGACACTGAAGCTTTCTTT. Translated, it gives CSVAGTDTEAFF.